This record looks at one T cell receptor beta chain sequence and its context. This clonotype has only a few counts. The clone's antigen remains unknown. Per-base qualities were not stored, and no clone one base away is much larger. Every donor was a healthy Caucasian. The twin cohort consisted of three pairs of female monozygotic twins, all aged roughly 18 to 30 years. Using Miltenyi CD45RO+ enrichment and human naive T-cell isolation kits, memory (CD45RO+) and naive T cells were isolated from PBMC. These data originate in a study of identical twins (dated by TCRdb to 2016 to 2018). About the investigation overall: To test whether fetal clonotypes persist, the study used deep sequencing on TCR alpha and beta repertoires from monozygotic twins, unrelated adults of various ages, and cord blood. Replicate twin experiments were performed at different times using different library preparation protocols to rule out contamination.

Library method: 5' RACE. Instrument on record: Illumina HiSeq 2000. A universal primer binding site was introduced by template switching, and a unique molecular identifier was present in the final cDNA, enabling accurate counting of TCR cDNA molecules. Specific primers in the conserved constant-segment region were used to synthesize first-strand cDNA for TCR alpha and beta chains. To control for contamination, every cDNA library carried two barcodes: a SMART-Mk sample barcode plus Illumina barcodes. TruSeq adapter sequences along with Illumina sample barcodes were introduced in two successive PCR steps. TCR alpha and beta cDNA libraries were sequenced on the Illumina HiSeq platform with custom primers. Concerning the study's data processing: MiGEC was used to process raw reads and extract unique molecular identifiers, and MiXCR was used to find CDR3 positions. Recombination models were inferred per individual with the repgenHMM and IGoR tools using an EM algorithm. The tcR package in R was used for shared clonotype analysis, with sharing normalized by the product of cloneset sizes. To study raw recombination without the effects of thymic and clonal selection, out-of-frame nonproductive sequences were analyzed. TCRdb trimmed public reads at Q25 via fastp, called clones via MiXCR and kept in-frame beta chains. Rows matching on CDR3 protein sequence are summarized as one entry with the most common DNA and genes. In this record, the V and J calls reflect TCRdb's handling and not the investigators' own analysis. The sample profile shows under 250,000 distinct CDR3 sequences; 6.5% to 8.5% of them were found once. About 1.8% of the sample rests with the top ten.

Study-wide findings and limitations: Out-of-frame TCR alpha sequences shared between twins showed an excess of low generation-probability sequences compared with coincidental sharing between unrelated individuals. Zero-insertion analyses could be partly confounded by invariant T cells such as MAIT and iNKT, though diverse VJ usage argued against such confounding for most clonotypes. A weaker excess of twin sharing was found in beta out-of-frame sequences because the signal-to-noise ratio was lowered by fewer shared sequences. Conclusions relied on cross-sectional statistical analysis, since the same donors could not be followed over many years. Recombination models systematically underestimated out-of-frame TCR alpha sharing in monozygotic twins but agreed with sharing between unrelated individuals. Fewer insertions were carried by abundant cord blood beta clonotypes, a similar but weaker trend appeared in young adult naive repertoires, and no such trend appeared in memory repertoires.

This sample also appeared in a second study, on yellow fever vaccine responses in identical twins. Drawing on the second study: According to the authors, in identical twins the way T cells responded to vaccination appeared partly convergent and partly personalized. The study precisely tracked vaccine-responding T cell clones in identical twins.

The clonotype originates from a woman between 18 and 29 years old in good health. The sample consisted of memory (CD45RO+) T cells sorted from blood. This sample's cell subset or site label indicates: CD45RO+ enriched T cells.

For the CDR3, the sequence is CSARDEDSGRPLDEQYF. The sequenced DNA: TGCAGTGCTAGAGATGAGGATAGCGGGAGGCCGTTAGACGAGCAGTACTTC. This chain joins TRBV20-1 to TRBJ2-7; 10 of the junction bases match TRBD2. The germline V gene (reference sequence) supplies CDR1 DFQATT and CDR2 SNEGSKA. The germline V end is reduced by 0 bases and the J end by 5 bases; junction bases left unmatched: 13. Inclusive of the bounding cysteine and phenylalanine, the CDR3 is 17 residues long. This entry keeps only the CDR3 DNA: 51 bases, framed from base 1.